This T cell receptor beta chain was captured by sequencing in a study of vaccination and CD4 T cells after COVID-19 (dated by TCRdb to the early 2020s). About the full investigation: Convalescent patients had a positive SARS-CoV-2 result on nasal swab PCR, and of these patients, fewer than ten had mild disease and one had severe disease. The convalescent cohort comprised six males and four females, including two Hispanic individuals, seven Caucasians, two Asians and one multiracial person. Participants received two doses of either the Pfizer-BioNTech BNT162b2 vaccine (n=8) or the Moderna mRNA-1273 vaccine (n=2). Post-COVID blood samples were collected from convalescent patients a median of around 96 days after diagnosis, with a range of about 35 to 170 days. Post-vaccine blood samples were obtained a median of about 70 days after the second vaccine dose, with a range of roughly 14 to 241 days. Culture stimuli were overlapping spike peptide pools from SARS-CoV-2 and from the common cold coronaviruses HCoV-NL63, HCoV-OC43 and HCoV-229E. Control cultures received a CEFX viral epitope pool as the positive control, an HIV-1 Nef peptide pool as the negative control, or no peptide. In 9 to 11 COVID-19 convalescent patients and a few infection-naive healthy vaccine recipients, researchers compared the spike-specific CD4+ TCR repertoire from before mRNA vaccination with the repertoire from after. The research as a whole found: Among the post-vaccine SARS-CoV-2-reactive clones in convalescent patients, a median roughly 85% showed up only after vaccination, which suggests vaccine-specific priming. The median number of SARS-CoV-2-reactive clonotypes rose from about 23 after infection to roughly 38 after vaccination, but the change was not significant. The study included relatively few convalescent patients and did not analyze early timepoints after natural infection. Of the vaccine-specific clones in convalescent patients, 304 of 307, or nearly all, reacted only to SARS-CoV-2 spike and did not cross-react with common cold coronaviruses.

The sample's treatment or condition label, decoded: approximately nine-day PBMC culture with coronavirus spike peptide pools or control peptides (ViraFEST assay). The ViraFEST assay was used in the study, in which antigen-specific T cells were expanded with peptide pools and expanded clonotypes were subsequently identified by TCR sequencing. Positive SARS-CoV-2 PCR tests in the convalescent patients dated from March to December 2020, before Alpha, Beta and Delta variants emerged in the United States. PBMCs were cultured at approximately 2.1 million per well in IMDM supplemented with approximately 5% human AB serum and about 9.6 IU/ml IL-2, with approximately 10 ug/ml peptide pools added. On days 3 and 7, half of the culture medium was replaced with fresh IL-2-containing medium. CD4+ T cells were isolated after roughly nine days of culture through negative selection using the EasySep CD4+ T cell isolation kit. PBMCs were separated from whole blood using Ficoll-Paque Plus gradient centrifugation and then either used fresh or cryopreserved at -140C. Each culture condition was generally run in triplicate wells.

The table lists this clonotype with a few counts. Its antigen remains undetermined. No clone much larger than this one lies a single base away; base qualities are absent. Preparation of the library involved PCR. At the Johns Hopkins FTIC core, DNA from the cultured CD4+ T cells underwent TCR sequencing with the Oncomine TCR Beta short-read assay. The QIAamp micro DNA kit was used to extract genomic DNA from the cultured CD4+ T cells. Oncomine TCR Beta libraries from cultured CD4+ T cells were pooled with unique dual indexes and sequenced on an Illumina iSeq 100. On the study's bioinformatics: Non-productive sequences were removed, and CDR3s that did not start with C, did not end with F or W, or were shorter than 7 amino acids were discarded. The MANAFEST web application was used to identify antigen-specific clonotypes by comparing peptide-stimulated wells against reference wells and other culture wells. An FDR below 0.05, an odds ratio above 5, and a productive frequency above 0.1% in at least two of three replicate wells were required for clones to be considered positive. A clonotype was classed as cross-reactive if the clonotype showed significant expansion both in SARS-CoV-2 spike wells and in at least one common cold coronavirus spike condition. Levenshtein distances (stringdist) and unrooted phylogenetic trees (ape) in R version 3.6.1 were used to assess CDR3 homology. TCRdb trimmed public reads at Q25 via fastp, called clones via MiXCR and kept in-frame beta chains. Duplicate CDR3 protein sequences are folded into a single record with the most common DNA and genes. These V and J calls derive from TCRdb rather than the authors' analysis. The sample table lists 9,500 to 15,000 distinct CDR3 sequences, 40% to 60% of them with a count of one. The ten largest clones represent approximately 20% of the sample.

This receptor was taken from a human donor who had recovered from COVID-19. Sequencing used CD4+ T cells from blood, cultured in vitro.

The sequence in DNA is TGTGCCAGCAGCTTCCCTCGAATGGGTGGGAGGGCCCAGGAGAGGAAGGAGACCCAGTACTTC. This is translated as CASSFPRMGGRAQERKETQYF. The chain is made from TRBV5-4 and TRBJ2-5; 7 central nucleotides agree with TRBD2. Germline trimming: 2 bases from V, 5 bases from J; junction bases outside gene matches: 27. The CDR3 holds 21 amino acids from the cysteine to the phenylalanine. Only CDR3 DNA is held: 63 bases, read in frame from base 1. CDR1 and CDR2 are read off the germline V gene (reference sequence) as SGHNT and YYREEE.